The text below deals with one T cell receptor (beta chain). Its antigen remains unidentified. In the same sample, other DNA sequences code for this CDR3. CDR3 size: 13 residues. Trimming stripped 8 bases from V and 1 base from J, with 11 bases between. Germline V CDR1 and CDR2: LNHDA, SQIVND (reference sequence). 60 Vbeta and 13 Jbeta primers were used in PCR. Data came from immunoSEQ multiplex PCR; TCRdb stores just in-frame clones and leaves some out. This sample has 200,000 to 250,000 clones, with roughly 80% found just once. These data belong to a study of cytomegalovirus exposure and HLA in healthy donors. Whole-study results and caveats: A later analysis by the authors found several of the most significant clusters apparently linked to common viral pathogens. Later analysis suggested most CMV-associated TCR beta chains were HLA-restricted. Later analysis showed TCR association rates varying by HLA locus, highest for DRB1 and lowest for HLA-C. Exclusion as indistinguishable affected some V segments, including TRBV6-2 and TRBV6-3.

This TCR was sampled from a man between 50 and 59 years old in good health and CMV-seronegative. The chain links TRBV19 to TRBJ2-5; D ambiguous. The sequenced sample consisted of PBMCs. The CDR3 DNA reads as TGTGCCAGTTCAGACTCTCTCCAAGAGACCCAGTACTTC. Amino acids: CASSDSLQETQYF.